This T cell receptor beta chain was identified in a study of cytomegalovirus exposure and HLA in healthy donors. Study-level points and caveats: Across HLA loci, a later analysis found differing TCR association rates, with DRB1 most and HLA-C fewest.

As to this clone: The antigen is not known. Other DNA sequences in this specimen translate into the identical CDR3.

Trimming removed 0 bases from V and 0 bases from J, with 6 bases in between. CDR1 SGHNT and CDR2 YYREEE come from the germline V gene (reference sequence). CDR3 length equals 14 residues. Both 60 Vbeta primers and 13 Jbeta primers went into the PCR. The table came from immunoSEQ multiplex PCR; TCRdb's copy has only in-frame clones and leaves some out. This listing includes over 200,000 clones. The sequence derives from a woman aged 25 to 39 in good health and CMV-seropositive. The sample was PBMCs. The chain uses TRBV5-4 and TRBJ1-2, with D unclear. The DNA of the CDR3 is TGTGCCAGCAGCTTGGGTCAGGCTAACTATGGCTACACCTTC. This translates into CASSLGQANYGYTF.